Each of the 9 T cell receptor beta chains below was sequenced from the same sample in a study of T cell changes during pregnancy in multiple sclerosis. Libraries were prepared by immunoSEQ multiplex PCR; TCRdb keeps only in-frame clonotypes and omits some of them. In the table there are about 73,000 clones, over 85% of which are singletons. The input for sequencing was peripheral blood, taken in the second trimester of pregnancy. The receptors were sampled from a female donor in good health, enrolled as a control in a pregnancy study.

The CDR3 sequence is CASRRQGSSETQYF. Here the CDR3 DNA reads TGTGCCAGCAGACGACAGGGTTCCTCGGAGACCCAGTACTTC. The chain uses TRBV2 and TRBJ2-5; TRBD1 matches 7 bases. The germline CDR1 and CDR2 sequences are SNHLY and FYNNEI. The CDR3 consists of 14 residues. J gave up 5 bases and V 6 bases, and 9 bases lay outside the gene matches.

This chain connects TRBV7-9 to TRBJ1-2; D possibly corresponds to TRBD1 (6 bases). The CDR3 is 14 amino acids. V was shortened by 5 bases and J by 4 bases, with 14 bases between the two germline ends. The germline V gene has CDR1 SEHNR and CDR2 FQNEAQ (reference sequence). The CDR3 region has the DNA TGTGCCAGCAGCCTTCCGGACAGCCTCTATGGCTACACCTTC. Protein: CASSLPDSLYGYTF. Based on the CDR3 plus reference TRBV7-9 and TRBJ1-2, the full variable domain is DTGVSQNPRHKITKRGQNVTFRCDPISEHNRLYWYRQTLGQGPEFLTYFQNEAQLEKSRLLSDRFSAERPKGSFSTLEIQRTEQGDSAMYLCASSLPDSLYGYTFGSGTRLTVV.

The chain employs TRBV6-6 and TRBJ2-7, with TRBD1 matching 8 bases. The CDR3 length is 14 residues. Germline CDR1 and CDR2: MNHNY and SVGAGI (reference sequence). Unmatched junction bases numbered 7, after V lost 4 bases and J lost 5 bases. CDR3 nucleotide sequence: TGTGCCAGCAGTTCTCAGGGGGCGCTCAACGAGCAGTACTTC. It is translated as CASSSQGALNEQYF.

The chain links TRBV6-6 to TRBJ1-5, with D hard to call. The CDR3 contains 12 residues. Germline lookup yields CDR1 MNHNY and CDR2 SVGAGI (reference sequence). V lost 6 bases to trimming and J lost 9 bases, with 12 bases between them. CDR3 protein: CASSPWAPPQHF. DNA of the CDR3: TGTGCCAGCAGCCCCTGGGCCCCGCCCCAGCATTTT.

The V and J genes are TRBV29-1 and TRBJ2-5; D possibly corresponds to TRBD1 (6 bases). This CDR3 comprises 17 residues. Germline CDR1 reads SQVTM; CDR2 reads ANQGSEA. The germline V and J ends were trimmed by 0 bases and 3 bases, with 20 bases remaining between them. The CDR3 DNA reads as TGCAGCGTTGAAGATAGTAGGGCAAGACAGGCCGAAGAGACCCAGTACTTC. Translation gives CSVEDSRARQAEETQYF.

V and J are TRBV9 and TRBJ1-2; the D is unclear. This CDR3 contains 15 residues. V lost 0 bases, J lost 8 bases, and 17 bases lay in between. Germline loops: CDR1 SGDLS, CDR2 YYNGEE. As DNA, the CDR3 is TGTGCCAGCAGCGTAGGAAGGGCCGGTGCTAGCGGCTACACCTTC. This gives the protein CASSVGRAGASGYTF.

The chain uses TRBV4-2 and TRBJ2-7, with a weak D call TRBD1 (6 bases). V was clipped by 2 bases and J by 3 bases, with 17 bases between them. CDR1 and CDR2 from the germline V gene are LGHNA and YNFKEQ. This CDR3 is built from 16 residues. Here the CDR3 DNA reads TGTGCCAGCAGCCAATTTGCGATCAGGGGAGACTACGAGCAGTACTTC. Translating gives CASSQFAIRGDYEQYF.

This clone was detected once. One end of the junction fails to match germline, which may point to a read error. The chain couples TRBV18 to TRBJ2-1, with D possibly TRBD2 on 5 matching bases. CDR1 is KGHSH and CDR2 is LQKENI in the germline V gene. The CDR3 totals 17 residues. The CDR3 DNA follows: TGTGCCAGCTCATCACCCTGGATTGAGACGGGGTACAATGAGCAGTTCTTC. Translated, it gives CASSSPWIETGYNEQFF.

The J gene is TRBJ1-1, the V gene TRBV18; TRBD1 might be the D (5 bases). The CDR3 has 17 residues. The germline CDR1 and CDR2 sequences are KGHSH and LQKENI. Trimming left V 2 bases short and J 2 bases short, with 18 bases between. The CDR3 DNA reads as TGTGCCAGCTCACCAGGAATTAGGACATTTTCTAACACTGAAGCTTTCTTT. Its protein product is CASSPGIRTFSNTEAFF.